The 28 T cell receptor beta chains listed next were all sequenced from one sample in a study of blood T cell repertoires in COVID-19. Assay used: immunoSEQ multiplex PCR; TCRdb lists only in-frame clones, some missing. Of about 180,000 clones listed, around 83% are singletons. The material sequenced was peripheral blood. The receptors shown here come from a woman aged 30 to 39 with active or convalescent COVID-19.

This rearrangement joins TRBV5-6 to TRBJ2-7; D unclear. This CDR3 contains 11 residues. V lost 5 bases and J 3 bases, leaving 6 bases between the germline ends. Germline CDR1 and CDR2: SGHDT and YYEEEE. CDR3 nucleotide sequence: TGTGCCAGCAGGTCCAACTACGAGCAGTACTTC. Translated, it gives CASRSNYEQYF.

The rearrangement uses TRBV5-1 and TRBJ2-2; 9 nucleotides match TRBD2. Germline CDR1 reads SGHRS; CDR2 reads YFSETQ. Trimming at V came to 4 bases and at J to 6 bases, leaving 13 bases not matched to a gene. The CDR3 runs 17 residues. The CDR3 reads CASSPRGGGGAAGELFF. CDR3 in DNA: TGCGCCAGCAGCCCCCGTGGCGGCGGGGGGGCGGCCGGGGAGCTGTTTTTT. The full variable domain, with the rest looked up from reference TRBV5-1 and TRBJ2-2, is KAGVTQTPRYLIKTRGQQVTLSCSPISGHRSVSWYQQTPGQGLQFLFEYFSETQRNKGNFPGRFSGRQFSNSRSEMNVSTLELGDSALYLCASSPRGGGGAAGELFFGEGSRLTVL.

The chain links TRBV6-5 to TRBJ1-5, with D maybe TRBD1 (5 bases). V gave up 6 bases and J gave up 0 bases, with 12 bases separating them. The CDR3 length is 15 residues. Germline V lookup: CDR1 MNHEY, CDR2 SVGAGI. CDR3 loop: CASSPLRASNQPQHF. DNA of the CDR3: TGTGCCAGCAGCCCCCTCAGGGCTAGCAATCAGCCCCAGCATTTT.

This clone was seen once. Here the CDR3 reads CAWSAPPRNTEAFF. The CDR3 DNA sequence: TGTGCCTGGAGTGCCCCCCCGAGGAACACTGAAGCTTTCTTT. V and J are TRBV30 and TRBJ1-1; no reliable D call. V was shortened by 1 base and J by 1 base, with 10 bases between the two germline ends. Germline V gene sequence: CDR1 GTSNPN, CDR2 SVGIG (reference sequence). The CDR3 runs 14 residues.

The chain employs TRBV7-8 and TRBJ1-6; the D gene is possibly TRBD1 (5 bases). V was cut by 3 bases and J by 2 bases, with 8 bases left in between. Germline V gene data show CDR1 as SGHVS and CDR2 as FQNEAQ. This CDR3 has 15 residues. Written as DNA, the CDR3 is TGTGCCAGCAGCTTCACCAGGGCCTATAATTCACCCCTCCACTTT. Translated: CASSFTRAYNSPLHF.

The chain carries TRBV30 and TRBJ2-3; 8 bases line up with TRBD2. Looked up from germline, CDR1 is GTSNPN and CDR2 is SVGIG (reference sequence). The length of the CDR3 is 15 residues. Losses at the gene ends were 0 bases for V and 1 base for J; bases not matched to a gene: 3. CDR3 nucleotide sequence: TGTGCCTGGAGTGTTGGAGCGGGGGGCACAGATACGCAGTATTTT. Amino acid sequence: CAWSVGAGGTDTQYF. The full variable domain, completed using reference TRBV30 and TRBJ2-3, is SQTIHQWPATLVQPVGSPLSLECTVEGTSNPNLYWYRQAAGRGLQLLFYSVGIGQISSEVPQNLSASRPQDRQFILSSKKLLLSDSGFYLCAWSVGAGGTDTQYFGPGTRLTVL.

The CDR3 spells CASSQARTGGGVYEQYF. The DNA for the CDR3 is TGTGCCAGCAGCCAAGCCCGGACAGGGGGTGGGGTTTACGAGCAGTACTTC. The rearrangement joins TRBV3-1 (or the pseudogene TRBV3-2) to TRBJ2-7, with 10 bases that match TRBD1. The CDR3 is 17 amino acids. The V segment lost 1 base and the J segment 4 bases; nucleotides outside the gene matches: 10. Germline CDR1 is LGHDT and CDR2 is YNNKEL (reference sequence).

The chain's CDR3 is CATSDPVNTGELFF. In nucleotides, the CDR3 is TGTGCCACCAGTGATCCCGTGAACACCGGGGAGCTGTTTTTT. The chain links TRBV24-1 to TRBJ2-2, with no clear D. This CDR3 is built from 14 residues. The V end was cut by 3 bases, the J end by 1 base, with 5 bases between. Per germline, CDR1 KGHDR and CDR2 SFDVKD.

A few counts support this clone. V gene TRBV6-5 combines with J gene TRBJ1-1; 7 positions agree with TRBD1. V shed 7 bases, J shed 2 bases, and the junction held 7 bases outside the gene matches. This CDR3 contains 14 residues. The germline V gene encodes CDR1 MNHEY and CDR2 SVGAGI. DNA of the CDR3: TGTGCCAGCATCAACCCAGGGGGAAACACTGAAGCTTTCTTT. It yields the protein CASINPGGNTEAFF.

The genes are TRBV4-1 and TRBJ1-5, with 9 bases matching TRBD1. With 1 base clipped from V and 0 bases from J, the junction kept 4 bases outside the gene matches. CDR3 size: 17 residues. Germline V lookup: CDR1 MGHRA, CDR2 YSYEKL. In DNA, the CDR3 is TGCGCCAGCAGCCAAGGGATGACAGGGGGTAGCAATCAGCCCCAGCATTTT. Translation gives CASSQGMTGGSNQPQHF.

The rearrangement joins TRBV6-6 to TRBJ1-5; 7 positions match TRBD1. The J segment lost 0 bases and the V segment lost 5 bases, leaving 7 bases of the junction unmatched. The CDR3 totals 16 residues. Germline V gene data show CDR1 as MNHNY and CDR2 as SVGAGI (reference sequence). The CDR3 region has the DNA TGTGCCAGCAGTCCTTTCGGACAGGATAGCAATCAGCCCCAGCATTTT. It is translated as CASSPFGQDSNQPQHF.

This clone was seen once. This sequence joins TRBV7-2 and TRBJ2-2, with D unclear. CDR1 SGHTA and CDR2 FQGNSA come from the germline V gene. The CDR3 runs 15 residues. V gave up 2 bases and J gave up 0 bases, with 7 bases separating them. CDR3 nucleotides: TGTGCCAGCAGCTTAACTCAGGCGAACACCGGGGAGCTGTTTTTT. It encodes CASSLTQANTGELFF. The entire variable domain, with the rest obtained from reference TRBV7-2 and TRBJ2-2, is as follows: GAGVSQSPSNKVTEKGKDVELRCDPISGHTALYWYRQSLGQGLEFLIYFQGNSAPDKSGLPSDRFSAERTGGSVSTLTIQRTQQEDSAVYLCASSLTQANTGELFFGEGSRLTVL.

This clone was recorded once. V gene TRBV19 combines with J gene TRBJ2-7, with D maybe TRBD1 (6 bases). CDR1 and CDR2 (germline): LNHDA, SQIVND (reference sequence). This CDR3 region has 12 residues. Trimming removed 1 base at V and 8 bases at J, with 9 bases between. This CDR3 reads CASSIGTGQQYF. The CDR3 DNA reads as TGTGCCAGTAGTATAGGAACAGGGCAGCAGTACTTC. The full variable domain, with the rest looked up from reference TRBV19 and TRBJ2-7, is DGGITQSPKYLFRKEGQNVTLSCEQNLNHDAMYWYRQDPGQGLRLIYYSQIVNDFQKGDIAEGYSVSREKKESFPLTVTSAQKNPTAFYLCASSIGTGQQYFGPGTRLTVT.

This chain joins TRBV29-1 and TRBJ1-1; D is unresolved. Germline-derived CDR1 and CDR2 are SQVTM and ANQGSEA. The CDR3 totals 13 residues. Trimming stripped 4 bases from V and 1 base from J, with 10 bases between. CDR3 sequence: CSVALRKNTEAFF. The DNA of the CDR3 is TGCAGCGTTGCCCTCAGGAAGAACACTGAAGCTTTCTTT. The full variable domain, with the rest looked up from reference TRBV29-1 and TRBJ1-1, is SAVISQKPSRDICQRGTSLTIQCQVDSQVTMMFWYRQQPGQSLTLIATANQGSEATYESGFVIDKFPISRPNLTFSTLTVSNMSPEDSSIYLCSVALRKNTEAFFGQGTRLTVV.

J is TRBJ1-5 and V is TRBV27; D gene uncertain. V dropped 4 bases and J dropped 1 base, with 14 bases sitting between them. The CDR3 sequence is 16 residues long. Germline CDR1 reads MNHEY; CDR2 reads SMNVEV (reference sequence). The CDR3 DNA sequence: TGTGCCAGCAGTTCCACACCCCGCAGAAGCAATCAGCCCCAGCATTTT. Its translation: CASSSTPRRSNQPQHF.

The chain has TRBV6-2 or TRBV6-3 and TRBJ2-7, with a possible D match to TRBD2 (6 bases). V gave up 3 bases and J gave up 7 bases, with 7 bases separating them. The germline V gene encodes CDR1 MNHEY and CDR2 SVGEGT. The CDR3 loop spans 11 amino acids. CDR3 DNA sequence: TGTGCCAGCAGTTATGGAGGGGAGCAGTACTTC. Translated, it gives CASSYGGEQYF.

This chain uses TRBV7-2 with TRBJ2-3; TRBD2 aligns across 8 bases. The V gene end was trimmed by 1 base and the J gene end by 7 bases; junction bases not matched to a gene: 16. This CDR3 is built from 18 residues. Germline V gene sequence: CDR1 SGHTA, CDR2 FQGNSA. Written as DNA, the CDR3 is TGTGCCAGCAGCTTAGTCCCGCTCTCCGGGGGGGCACAGAATACGCAGTATTTT. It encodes CASSLVPLSGGAQNTQYF.

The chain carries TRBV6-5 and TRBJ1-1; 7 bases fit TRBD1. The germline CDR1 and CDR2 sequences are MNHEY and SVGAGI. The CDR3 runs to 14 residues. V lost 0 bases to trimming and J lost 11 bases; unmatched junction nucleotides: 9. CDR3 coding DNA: TGTGCCAGCAGTTACTCGACAGGGTCGTATGTGGCTTTCTTT. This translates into CASSYSTGSYVAFF.

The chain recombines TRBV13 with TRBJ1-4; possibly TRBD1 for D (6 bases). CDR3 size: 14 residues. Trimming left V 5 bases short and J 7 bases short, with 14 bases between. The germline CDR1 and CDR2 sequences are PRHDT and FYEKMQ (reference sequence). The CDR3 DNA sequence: TGTGCCAGCAGCGTACAGGGTGGTGGTGAAAAACTGTTTTTT. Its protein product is CASSVQGGGEKLFF.

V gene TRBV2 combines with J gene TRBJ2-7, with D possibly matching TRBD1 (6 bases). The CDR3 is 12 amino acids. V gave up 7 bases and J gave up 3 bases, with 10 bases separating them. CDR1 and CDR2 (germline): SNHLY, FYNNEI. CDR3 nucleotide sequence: TGTGCCAGCAAGGGGGTAATCTACGAGCAGTACTTC. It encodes CASKGVIYEQYF.

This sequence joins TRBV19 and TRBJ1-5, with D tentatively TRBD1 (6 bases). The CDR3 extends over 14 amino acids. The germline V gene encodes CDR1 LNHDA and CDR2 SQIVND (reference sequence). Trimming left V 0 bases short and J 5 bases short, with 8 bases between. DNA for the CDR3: TGTGCCAGTAGTATAGAGGCAGGGGATCAGCCCCAGCATTTT. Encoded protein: CASSIEAGDQPQHF.

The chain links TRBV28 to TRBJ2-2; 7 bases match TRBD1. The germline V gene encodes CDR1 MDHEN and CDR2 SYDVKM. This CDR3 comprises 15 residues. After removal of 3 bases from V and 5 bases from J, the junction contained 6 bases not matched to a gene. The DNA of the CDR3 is TGTGCCAGCAGTTTCTTAGGGGGCGGGACCGGGGAGCTGTTTTTT. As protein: CASSFLGGGTGELFF.

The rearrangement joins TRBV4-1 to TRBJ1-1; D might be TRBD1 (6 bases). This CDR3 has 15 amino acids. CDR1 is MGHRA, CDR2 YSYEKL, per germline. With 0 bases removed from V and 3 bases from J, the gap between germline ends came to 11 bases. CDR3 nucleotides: TGCGCCAGCAGCCAAGATCGGGGGGGCCACACTGAAGCTTTCTTT. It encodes CASSQDRGGHTEAFF.

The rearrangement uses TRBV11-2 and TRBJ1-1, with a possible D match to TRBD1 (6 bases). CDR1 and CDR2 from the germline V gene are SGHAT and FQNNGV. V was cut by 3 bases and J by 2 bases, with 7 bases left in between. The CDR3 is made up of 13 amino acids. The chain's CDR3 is CASSFRGNTEAFF. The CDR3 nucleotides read TGTGCCAGCAGCTTCAGGGGTAACACTGAAGCTTTCTTT.

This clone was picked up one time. In nucleotides, the CDR3 is TGTGCCAGCAGCCGTCCGGGACAGGGGGACGAGCAGTACTTC. Its translation: CASSRPGQGDEQYF. This chain joins TRBV3-1 (or the pseudogene TRBV3-2) and TRBJ2-7, with 11 bases identical to TRBD1. With V trimmed by 4 bases and J by 5 bases, 4 bases remained unmatched. This CDR3 is 14 amino acids long. Germline V CDR1 and CDR2: LGHDT, YNNKEL (reference sequence).

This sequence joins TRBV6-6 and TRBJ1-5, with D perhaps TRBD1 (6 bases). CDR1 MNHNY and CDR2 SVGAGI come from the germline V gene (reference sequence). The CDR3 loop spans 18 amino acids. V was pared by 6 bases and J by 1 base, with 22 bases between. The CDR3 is CASSRRPHRDQSNQPQHF. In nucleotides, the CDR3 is TGTGCCAGCAGCCGAAGACCGCACAGGGACCAAAGCAATCAGCCCCAGCATTTT.

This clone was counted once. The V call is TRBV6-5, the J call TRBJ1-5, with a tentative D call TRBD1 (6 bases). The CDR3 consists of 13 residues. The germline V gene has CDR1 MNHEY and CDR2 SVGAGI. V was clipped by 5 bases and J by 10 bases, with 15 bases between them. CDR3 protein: CASSTQDSFPQHF. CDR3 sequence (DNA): TGTGCCAGCAGTACCCAGGACAGTTTCCCCCAGCATTTT.

DNA of the CDR3: TGCACCCACCACAACGACTATGGCTACACCTTC. Protein product: CTHHNDYGYTF. The chain couples TRBV20-1 to TRBJ1-2; D remains unclear. Germline V gives CDR1 DFQATT, CDR2 SNEGSKA (reference sequence). CDR3 size: 11 residues.